A single T cell receptor beta chain is shown here with its context. The data were taken from a study of T cells in Graves' hyperthyroidism and ophthalmopathy. RNA transcripts were the template for amplifying TCR beta CDR3 regions. RT-PCR in the first round (using the HTBI primer set) targeted the TCR CDR3. TCRdb reprocessed the multiplex PCR reads with MiXCR, giving one entry per CDR3 protein. The top ten hold around a sixth of the sample, which has 460,000 or so distinct CDR3 sequences, approximately 15% seen once. This CDR3 has 16 residues. The germline V gene encodes CDR1 SNHLY and CDR2 FYNNEI. The V and J ends lost 8 bases and 9 bases, in that order; junction bases with no gene match: 21. Stability of Graves' hyperthyroidism was defined as absent ophthalmopathy progression within 18 months. Recently diagnosed hyperthyroidism of less than 2 months' duration affected patients aged 18 to 65.

The sample taken for sequencing was blood. This TCR came from a woman between 18 and 29 years old with Graves' hyperthyroidism. The rearrangement uses TRBV2 and TRBJ2-7; 8 bases match TRBD1. CDR3 in DNA: TGTGCCAGCCTACAGGGGGGAAGGACCGGGGGCGACGGGCAGTACTTC. Residues: CASLQGGRTGGDGQYF.